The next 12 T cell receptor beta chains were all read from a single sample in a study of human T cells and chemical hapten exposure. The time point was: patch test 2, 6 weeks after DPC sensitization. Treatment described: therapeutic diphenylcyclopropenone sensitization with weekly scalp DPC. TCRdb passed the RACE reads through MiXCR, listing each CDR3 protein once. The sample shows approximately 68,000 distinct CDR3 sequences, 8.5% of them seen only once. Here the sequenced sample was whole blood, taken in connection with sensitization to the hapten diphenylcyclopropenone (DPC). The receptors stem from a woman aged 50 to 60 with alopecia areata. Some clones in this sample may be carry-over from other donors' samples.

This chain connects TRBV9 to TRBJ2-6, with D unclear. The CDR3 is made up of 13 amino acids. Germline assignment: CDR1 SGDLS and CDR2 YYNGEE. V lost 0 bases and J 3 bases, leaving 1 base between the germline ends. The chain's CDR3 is CASSVGGANVLTF. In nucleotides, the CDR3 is TGTGCCAGCAGCGTAGGTGGGGCCAACGTCCTGACTTTC.

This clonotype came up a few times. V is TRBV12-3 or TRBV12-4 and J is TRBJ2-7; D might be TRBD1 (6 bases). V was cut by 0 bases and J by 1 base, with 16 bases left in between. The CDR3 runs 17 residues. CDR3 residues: CASSLASLGQRSYEQYF. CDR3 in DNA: TGTGCCAGCAGTTTAGCGAGCCTCGGACAGCGGTCCTACGAGCAGTACTTC.

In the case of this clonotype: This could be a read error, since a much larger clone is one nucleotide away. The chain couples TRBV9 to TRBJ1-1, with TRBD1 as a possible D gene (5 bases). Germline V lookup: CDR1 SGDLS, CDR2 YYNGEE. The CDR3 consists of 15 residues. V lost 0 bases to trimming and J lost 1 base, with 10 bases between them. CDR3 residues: CASSVGGLRNTEAFF. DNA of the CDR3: TGTGCCAGCAGCGTAGGGGGCCTCAGGAACACTGAAGCTTTCTTT.

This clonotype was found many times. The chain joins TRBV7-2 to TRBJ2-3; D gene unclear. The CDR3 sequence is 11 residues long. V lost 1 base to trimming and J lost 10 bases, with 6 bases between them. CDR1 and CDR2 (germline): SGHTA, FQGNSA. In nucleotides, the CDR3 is TGTGCCAGCAGCTTAGGACCCGCGCAGTATTTT. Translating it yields CASSLGPAQYF.

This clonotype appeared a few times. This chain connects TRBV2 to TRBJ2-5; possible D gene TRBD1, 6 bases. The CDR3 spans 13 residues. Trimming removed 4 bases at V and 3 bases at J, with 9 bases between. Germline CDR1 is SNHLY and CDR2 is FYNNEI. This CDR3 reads CASSAAGEETQYF. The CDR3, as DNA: TGTGCCAGCAGTGCCGCAGGGGAAGAGACCCAGTACTTC.

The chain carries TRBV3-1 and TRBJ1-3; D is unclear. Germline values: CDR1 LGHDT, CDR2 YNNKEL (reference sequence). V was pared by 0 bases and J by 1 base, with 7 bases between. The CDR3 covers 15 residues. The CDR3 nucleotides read TGTGCCAGCAGCCAAGACAGCGTATCTGGAAACACCATATATTTT. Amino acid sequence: CASSQDSVSGNTIYF.

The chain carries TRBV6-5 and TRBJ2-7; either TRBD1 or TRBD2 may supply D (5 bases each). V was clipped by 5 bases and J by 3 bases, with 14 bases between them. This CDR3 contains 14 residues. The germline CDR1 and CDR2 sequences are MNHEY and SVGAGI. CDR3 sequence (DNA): TGTGCCAGCAGTCCTTGGGGGAGTGGCTACGAGCAGTACTTC. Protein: CASSPWGSGYEQYF.

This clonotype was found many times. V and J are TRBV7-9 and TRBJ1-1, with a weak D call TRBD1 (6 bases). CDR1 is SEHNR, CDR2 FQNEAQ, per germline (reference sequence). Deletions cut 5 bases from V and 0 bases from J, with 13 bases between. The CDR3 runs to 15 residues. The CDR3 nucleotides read TGTGCCAGCAGCACCTGGACAGCAATGAACACTGAAGCTTTCTTT. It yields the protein CASSTWTAMNTEAFF.

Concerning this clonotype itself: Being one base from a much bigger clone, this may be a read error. CDR3 nucleotide sequence: TGTGCCAGCAACCCTAGCGGGGGCTCCTACAATGGGCAGTTCTTC. This translates into CASNPSGGSYNGQFF. The gene calls are TRBV2 and TRBJ2-1; the match to TRBD2 covers 10 bases. CDR3 length: 15 amino acids. The V gene's germline CDR1 is SNHLY and CDR2 FYNNEI. The full variable domain, its missing parts supplied by reference TRBV2 and TRBJ2-1, is EPEVTQTPSHQVTQMGQEVILRCVPISNHLYFYWYRQILGQKVEFLVSFYNNEISEKSEIFDDQFSVERPDGSNFTLKIRSTKLEDSAMYFCASNPSGGSYNGQFFGPGTRLTVL.

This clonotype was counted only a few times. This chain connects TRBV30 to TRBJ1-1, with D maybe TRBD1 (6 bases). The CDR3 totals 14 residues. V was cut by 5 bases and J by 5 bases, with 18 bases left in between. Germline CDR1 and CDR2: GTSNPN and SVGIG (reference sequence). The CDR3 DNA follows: TGTGCCTGGGTACCTACAGGGCAAGGGACTGAAGCTTTCTTT. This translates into CAWVPTGQGTEAFF.

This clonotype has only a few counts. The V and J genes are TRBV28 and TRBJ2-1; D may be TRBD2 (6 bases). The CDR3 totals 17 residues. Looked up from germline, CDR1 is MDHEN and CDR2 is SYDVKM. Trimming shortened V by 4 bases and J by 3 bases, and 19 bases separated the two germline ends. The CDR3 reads CASSSPGGASYYNEQFF. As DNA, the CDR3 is TGTGCCAGCAGTTCCCCCGGGGGAGCATCCTACTACAATGAGCAGTTCTTC.

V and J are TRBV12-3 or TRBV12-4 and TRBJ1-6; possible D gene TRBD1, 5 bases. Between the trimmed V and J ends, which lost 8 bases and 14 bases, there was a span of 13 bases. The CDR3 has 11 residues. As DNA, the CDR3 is TGTGCCAGCGGGGGACCTCCGGCCCTCCACTTT. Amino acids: CASGGPPALHF.